This TCR beta chain was captured in a study of cytomegalovirus exposure and HLA in healthy donors. Study in general: An early data release held 75 million to 100 million unique TCRs from HLA-typed donors. General study points: Across donors, most TCRs were seen rarely, yet some public ones were widespread.

PCR primers comprised 60 Vbeta and 13 Jbeta primers. TCRdb's copy holds only in-frame clones and misses some; the assay was immunoSEQ multiplex PCR. The table records around 200,000 clones, about three quarters of them present only once. V trimming: 6 bases; J trimming: 7 bases; junction bases outside the gene matches: 15. Germline V gene data show CDR1 as SQVTM and CDR2 as ANQGSEA. There are 14 residues in the CDR3. As to this clone: The target antigen is unknown.

This chain joins TRBV29-1 and TRBJ2-7, with 7 bases matching TRBD1. Sequenced: PBMCs. The clonotype originates from a man between 40 and 49 years old in good health and CMV-seronegative. DNA for the CDR3: TGCAGCGTGGGGGTGACAGGGTTCTCCTGGGAGCAGTACTTC. It codes for CSVGVTGFSWEQYF.